The 9 T cell receptor beta chains reported below all come from one sample, sequenced in a study of T cells in Graves' hyperthyroidism and ophthalmopathy. RNA transcripts yielded amplified TCR beta CDR3 regions. The primer set for the first-round RT-PCR of the TCR CDR3 was HTBI. TCRdb itself ran the multiplex PCR reads through MiXCR, one entry per CDR3 protein. The table has about 99,000 distinct CDR3 sequences, roughly 47% seen once; the top ten hold about a quarter. The sequencing input was blood. The receptors were gathered from a man aged 35 to 55 with Graves' hyperthyroidism.

Only a few counts were recorded for this clonotype. At one of its ends the junction is not consistent with the germline gene, which may arise from a read error. The CDR3 here is CASSLMAGVNNEQFF. Here the CDR3 DNA reads TGTGCCAGCAGTTTAATGGCGGGGGTAAACAATGAGCAGTTCTTC. J is TRBJ2-1 and V is TRBV10-3; 7 bases are a match to TRBD2. From germline, CDR1 is ENHRY and CDR2 SYGVKD. The CDR3 sequence is 15 residues long.

This clonotype showed up many times. This chain links TRBV11-3 with TRBJ2-1, with TRBD2 matching 9 bases. J was trimmed by 8 bases and V by 6 bases; bases with no gene match: 8. CDR1 and CDR2 (germline): SGHNT, YENEEA. The CDR3 sequence is 14 residues long. CDR3 sequence reads: CASRADSGSYEQFF. The CDR3 DNA follows: TGTGCCAGCAGAGCAGATAGCGGGAGCTATGAGCAGTTCTTC.

This clonotype was seen repeatedly, ten times or more. V is TRBV15 and J is TRBJ2-2; no reliable D call. The CDR3 covers 13 residues. Germline V gives CDR1 LNHNV, CDR2 YYDKDF (reference sequence). V shed 1 base and J shed 4 bases, with 4 bases lying between them. CDR3 sequence: CATSRVTTGELFF. The CDR3, as DNA: TGTGCCACCAGCAGAGTAACCACCGGGGAGCTGTTTTTT.

To note about this clonotype: A junction end diverges from the germline sequence, so it may reflect a read error. The V and J genes are TRBV2 and TRBJ1-1; D not certain. Germline assignment: CDR1 SNHLY and CDR2 FYNNEI. The CDR3 extends over 14 amino acids. The CDR3 DNA follows: TGTGCCAACATCTCACCAAGGTCGAGCACTGAAGCCTTCTTT. Its protein is CANISPRSSTEAFF.

This clonotype appeared once. The V call is TRBV7-2, the J call TRBJ2-3; 8 nucleotides match TRBD2. The CDR3 has 15 amino acids. The germline CDR1 and CDR2 sequences are SGHTA and FQGNSA. J was trimmed by 11 bases and V by 5 bases; bases with no gene match: 15. The CDR3 nucleotides are TGTGCCAGCAGCCCCCAGCGGGAGAATTGGAGTGAGCAGTATTTT. As protein: CASSPQRENWSEQYF.

The gene calls are TRBV5-1 and TRBJ2-7; possibly TRBD2 for D (5 bases). Germline loops: CDR1 SGHRS, CDR2 YFSETQ. The CDR3 runs 14 residues. V was pared by 4 bases and J by 2 bases, with 13 bases between. The CDR3 nucleotides read TGCGCCAGCAGCGGAGAGGGTGGGACCTACGAGCAGTACTTC. It translates to CASSGEGGTYEQYF. Supplemented by reference TRBV5-1 and TRBJ2-7, the full variable domain reads KAGVTQTPRYLIKTRGQQVTLSCSPISGHRSVSWYQQTPGQGLQFLFEYFSETQRNKGNFPGRFSGRQFSNSRSEMNVSTLELGDSALYLCASSGEGGTYEQYFGPGTRLTVT.

The table lists this clonotype with many counts. V is TRBV5-1 and J is TRBJ2-1; a possible D gene is TRBD2 (5 bases). CDR3 length: 13 amino acids. The V gene's germline CDR1 is SGHRS and CDR2 YFSETQ. V dropped 5 bases and J dropped 4 bases, with 10 bases sitting between them. The CDR3 sequence: CASRPREYNEQFF. CDR3 in DNA: TGCGCCAGCAGGCCCCGGGAATACAATGAGCAGTTCTTC.

This clonotype showed up many times. The J gene is TRBJ2-3, the V gene TRBV9, with 11 bases that match TRBD2. CDR3 size: 17 residues. Germline assignment: CDR1 SGDLS and CDR2 YYNGEE. V lost 4 bases to trimming and J lost 1 base; unmatched junction nucleotides: 8. CDR3 DNA sequence: TGTGCCAGCAGCCCGTTGGGTAGCGGGGGGGGCACAGATACGCAGTATTTT. Amino acid sequence: CASSPLGSGGGTDTQYF.

This clonotype was observed a single time. This rearrangement joins TRBV15 to TRBJ2-7; D is uncertain. Germline V CDR1 and CDR2: LNHNV, YYDKDF (reference sequence). The CDR3 loop spans 14 amino acids. V was trimmed by 3 bases and J by 6 bases, leaving 15 bases between them. The CDR3 region is CATSSFSRSGEQYF. DNA of the CDR3: TGTGCCACCAGCAGCTTTAGTCGATCGGGCGAGCAGTACTTC.